This T cell receptor (beta chain) was observed in a study of radiotherapy plus CTLA-4 blockade in lung cancer. As for the study in general: Objective responses were documented in about 20% of patients, with disease control in about 28%. Study-level results: TCR clones originating in tumors grew in number in blood after radiotherapy plus ipilimumab. The authors reported that early blood T cell clone dynamics, with interferon-beta, best predicted response.

Focal radiation with ipilimumab CTLA-4 blockade was given to patients with chemo-refractory metastatic non-small-cell lung cancer. The method was immunoSEQ multiplex PCR; TCRdb's version includes in-frame clones alone and lacks a portion of them. The sample has some 94,000 clones, around 80% seen once. This clone was counted a single time. The antigen is unknown. The V segment lost 5 bases and the J segment 8 bases; nucleotides outside the gene matches: 8. The CDR3 length is 14 residues. Germline CDR1 reads SGHAT; CDR2 reads FQNNGV. The receptor's source is a human donor with non-small cell lung cancer that progressed on radiotherapy plus ipilimumab. The material sequenced was peripheral blood, taken from a patient treated with radiotherapy plus ipilimumab. The chain links TRBV11-2 to TRBJ2-1; 8 bases are a match to TRBD1. CDR3 residues: CASSPRDRIYEQFF. CDR3 DNA sequence: TGTGCCAGCAGCCCCCGGGACAGGATCTATGAGCAGTTCTTC.